This record concerns one TCR beta chain sequence. This record comes from a study of T cells after yellow fever vaccination. 5'RACE template switching generated TCR cDNA, adding a universal primer site and UMIs. Via MiXCR, TCRdb re-called the 5' RACE reads, giving one row per CDR3 protein. This sample yields tens of thousands of distinct CDR3 sequences, of which approximately 7.5% are seen a single time; less than 50% belongs to the top ten. CDR3 length: 13 amino acids. Trimming took off 6 bases at V and 17 bases at J, with 20 bases between the two ends. Per the germline V gene, CDR1 is LNHNV and CDR2 is YYDKDF (reference sequence).

This clonotype was sampled from a man in his thirties or forties who received the YFV17D yellow fever vaccine. V usage is TRBV15 and J usage is TRBJ1-6; D unclear. The sequences come from CD8+ T cells sorted from PBMCs, collected on the day of the yellow fever booster vaccination. In DNA form, the CDR3 reads TGTGCCACCAGGTTGGGATGGAACAGTCTGATCCACTTT. Encoded protein: CATRLGWNSLIHF.